This T cell receptor beta chain derives from a study of beta chain features in type 1 diabetes. Study context: The samples had 100 million to 140 million sorted cells examined in all.

Turning to this clone: Its antigen is still unknown. Germline is not matched at one junction end, which may reflect a read error.

Overall study results and limits: Fewer insertions but more deletions were seen at VDJ junctions in type 1 diabetes patients.

Each sorted population was over 98% pure. The V gene's germline CDR1 is SSHAT and CDR2 FNYEAQ (reference sequence). The CDR3 consists of 15 residues. Every bit of the isolated RNA underwent reverse transcription, so sequencing read expressed TCRB transcripts. TCRdb's table, derived via immunoSEQ multiplex PCR, lists solely in-frame clones and lacks some. The sample comprises around 430,000 clones, approximately 28% of which are singletons, and roughly 0.066% rests with the top ten. This clonotype originated in a man aged 18 to 30 in good health. Sequenced: naive CD4+ T cells from blood. The chain recombines TRBV7-7 with TRBJ2-1, with a possible D match to TRBD1 (6 bases). CDR3 nucleotides: TGTGCTAGCAGCTTCGGACAGATAGAGCACAATGAGCAGTTCTTC. Amino acid sequence: CASSFGQIEHNEQFF.